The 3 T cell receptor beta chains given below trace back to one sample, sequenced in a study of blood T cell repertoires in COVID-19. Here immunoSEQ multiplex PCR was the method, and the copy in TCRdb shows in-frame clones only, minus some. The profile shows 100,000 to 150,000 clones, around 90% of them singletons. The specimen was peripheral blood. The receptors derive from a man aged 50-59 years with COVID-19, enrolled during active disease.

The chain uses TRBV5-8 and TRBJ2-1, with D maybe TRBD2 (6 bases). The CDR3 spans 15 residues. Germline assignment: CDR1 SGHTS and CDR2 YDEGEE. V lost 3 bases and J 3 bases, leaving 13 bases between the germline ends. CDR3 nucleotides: TGTGCCAGCAGCTGGGGCGGGGTAGTCTACAATGAGCAGTTCTTC. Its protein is CASSWGGVVYNEQFF.

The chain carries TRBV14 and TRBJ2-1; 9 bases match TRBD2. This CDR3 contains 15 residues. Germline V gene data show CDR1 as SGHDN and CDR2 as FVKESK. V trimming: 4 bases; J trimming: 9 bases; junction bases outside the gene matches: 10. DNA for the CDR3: TGTGCCAGCAGCCCTTCCGGGCTAGCGGGATTTGAGCAGTTCTTC. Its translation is CASSPSGLAGFEQFF.

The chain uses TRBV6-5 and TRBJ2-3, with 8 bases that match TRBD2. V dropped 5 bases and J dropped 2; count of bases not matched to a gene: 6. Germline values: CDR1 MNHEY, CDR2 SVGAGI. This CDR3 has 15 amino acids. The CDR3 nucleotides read TGTGCCAGCAGTCGGACTAGCTTGATCACAGATACGCAGTATTTT. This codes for CASSRTSLITDTQYF.